The clone carrying this TCR beta chain was counted only a few times. Its antigen is not known. This record comes from a study of beta chain features in type 1 diabetes. Study context: Across all samples, some 110 million sorted cells were examined.

V trimming: 6 bases; J trimming: 8 bases; junction bases outside the gene matches: 11. This CDR3 region has 14 residues. CDR1 and CDR2 from the germline V gene are SQVTM and ANQGSEA. Findings of the study overall: TCRB repertoires of naive, central memory and Treg cells appeared more similar among patients than among healthy donors.

A single heparinised draw of approximately 100 mL on average was taken per donor. The authors sorted CD4+ naive, central memory, regulatory and stem cell-like memory cells via CD45RO/CCR7/CD25/CD127/CD95/CD27. The sequenced template was cDNA made from the entire isolated RNA. Libraries were prepared by immunoSEQ multiplex PCR; TCRdb keeps only in-frame clonotypes and omits some of them. The table records some 240,000 clones, roughly a tenth of them present only once. The clonotype was recovered from a man aged 18-30 years in good health. Sequenced: central memory CD4+ T cells from blood. The V and J genes are TRBV29-1 and TRBJ2-1, with 9 bases that match TRBD1. The CDR3 loop reads CSVAGTGRLDEQFF. For the CDR3, the DNA is TGCAGCGTGGCCGGGACAGGGAGGTTGGATGAGCAGTTCTTC.